There are a few counts of the clone carrying this TCR beta chain. Its target is not known. This sample is part of a study of T cell repertoires in cytomegalovirus infection. Study information: As its CMV epitopes, the study selected recently identified HLA-C-restricted and well-studied HLA-B-restricted targets. A matching HLA type, together with CMV infection, was signaled by public TCR beta signatures.

Study results and limitations: Cumulated frequencies of public TCR beta families served to identify carriers of CMV plus the relevant HLA. Dominating the ex vivo response were HLA-C-restricted CMV-specific TCR beta clonotypes.

TCRdb itself ran the reads through MiXCR, one entry per CDR3 protein. In the table there are hundreds of thousands of distinct CDR3 sequences, about 33% of which are singletons. This sample comprised cultured PBMCs, obtained from culture after CMV antigen stimulation. The sequence derives from a human donor in good health (CMV status not recorded). Some clones in this sample may be carry-over from other donors' samples.

CDR3 loop: CASSTRVEAQYF. DNA of the CDR3: TGTGCCAGCAGTACCAGGGTAGAGGCGCAGTATTTT. V gene TRBV28 combines with J gene TRBJ2-3; maybe TRBD1 (5 bases). Trimming took off 5 bases at V and 10 bases at J, with 13 bases between the two ends. The germline V gene encodes CDR1 MDHEN and CDR2 SYDVKM. This CDR3 is built from 12 residues.